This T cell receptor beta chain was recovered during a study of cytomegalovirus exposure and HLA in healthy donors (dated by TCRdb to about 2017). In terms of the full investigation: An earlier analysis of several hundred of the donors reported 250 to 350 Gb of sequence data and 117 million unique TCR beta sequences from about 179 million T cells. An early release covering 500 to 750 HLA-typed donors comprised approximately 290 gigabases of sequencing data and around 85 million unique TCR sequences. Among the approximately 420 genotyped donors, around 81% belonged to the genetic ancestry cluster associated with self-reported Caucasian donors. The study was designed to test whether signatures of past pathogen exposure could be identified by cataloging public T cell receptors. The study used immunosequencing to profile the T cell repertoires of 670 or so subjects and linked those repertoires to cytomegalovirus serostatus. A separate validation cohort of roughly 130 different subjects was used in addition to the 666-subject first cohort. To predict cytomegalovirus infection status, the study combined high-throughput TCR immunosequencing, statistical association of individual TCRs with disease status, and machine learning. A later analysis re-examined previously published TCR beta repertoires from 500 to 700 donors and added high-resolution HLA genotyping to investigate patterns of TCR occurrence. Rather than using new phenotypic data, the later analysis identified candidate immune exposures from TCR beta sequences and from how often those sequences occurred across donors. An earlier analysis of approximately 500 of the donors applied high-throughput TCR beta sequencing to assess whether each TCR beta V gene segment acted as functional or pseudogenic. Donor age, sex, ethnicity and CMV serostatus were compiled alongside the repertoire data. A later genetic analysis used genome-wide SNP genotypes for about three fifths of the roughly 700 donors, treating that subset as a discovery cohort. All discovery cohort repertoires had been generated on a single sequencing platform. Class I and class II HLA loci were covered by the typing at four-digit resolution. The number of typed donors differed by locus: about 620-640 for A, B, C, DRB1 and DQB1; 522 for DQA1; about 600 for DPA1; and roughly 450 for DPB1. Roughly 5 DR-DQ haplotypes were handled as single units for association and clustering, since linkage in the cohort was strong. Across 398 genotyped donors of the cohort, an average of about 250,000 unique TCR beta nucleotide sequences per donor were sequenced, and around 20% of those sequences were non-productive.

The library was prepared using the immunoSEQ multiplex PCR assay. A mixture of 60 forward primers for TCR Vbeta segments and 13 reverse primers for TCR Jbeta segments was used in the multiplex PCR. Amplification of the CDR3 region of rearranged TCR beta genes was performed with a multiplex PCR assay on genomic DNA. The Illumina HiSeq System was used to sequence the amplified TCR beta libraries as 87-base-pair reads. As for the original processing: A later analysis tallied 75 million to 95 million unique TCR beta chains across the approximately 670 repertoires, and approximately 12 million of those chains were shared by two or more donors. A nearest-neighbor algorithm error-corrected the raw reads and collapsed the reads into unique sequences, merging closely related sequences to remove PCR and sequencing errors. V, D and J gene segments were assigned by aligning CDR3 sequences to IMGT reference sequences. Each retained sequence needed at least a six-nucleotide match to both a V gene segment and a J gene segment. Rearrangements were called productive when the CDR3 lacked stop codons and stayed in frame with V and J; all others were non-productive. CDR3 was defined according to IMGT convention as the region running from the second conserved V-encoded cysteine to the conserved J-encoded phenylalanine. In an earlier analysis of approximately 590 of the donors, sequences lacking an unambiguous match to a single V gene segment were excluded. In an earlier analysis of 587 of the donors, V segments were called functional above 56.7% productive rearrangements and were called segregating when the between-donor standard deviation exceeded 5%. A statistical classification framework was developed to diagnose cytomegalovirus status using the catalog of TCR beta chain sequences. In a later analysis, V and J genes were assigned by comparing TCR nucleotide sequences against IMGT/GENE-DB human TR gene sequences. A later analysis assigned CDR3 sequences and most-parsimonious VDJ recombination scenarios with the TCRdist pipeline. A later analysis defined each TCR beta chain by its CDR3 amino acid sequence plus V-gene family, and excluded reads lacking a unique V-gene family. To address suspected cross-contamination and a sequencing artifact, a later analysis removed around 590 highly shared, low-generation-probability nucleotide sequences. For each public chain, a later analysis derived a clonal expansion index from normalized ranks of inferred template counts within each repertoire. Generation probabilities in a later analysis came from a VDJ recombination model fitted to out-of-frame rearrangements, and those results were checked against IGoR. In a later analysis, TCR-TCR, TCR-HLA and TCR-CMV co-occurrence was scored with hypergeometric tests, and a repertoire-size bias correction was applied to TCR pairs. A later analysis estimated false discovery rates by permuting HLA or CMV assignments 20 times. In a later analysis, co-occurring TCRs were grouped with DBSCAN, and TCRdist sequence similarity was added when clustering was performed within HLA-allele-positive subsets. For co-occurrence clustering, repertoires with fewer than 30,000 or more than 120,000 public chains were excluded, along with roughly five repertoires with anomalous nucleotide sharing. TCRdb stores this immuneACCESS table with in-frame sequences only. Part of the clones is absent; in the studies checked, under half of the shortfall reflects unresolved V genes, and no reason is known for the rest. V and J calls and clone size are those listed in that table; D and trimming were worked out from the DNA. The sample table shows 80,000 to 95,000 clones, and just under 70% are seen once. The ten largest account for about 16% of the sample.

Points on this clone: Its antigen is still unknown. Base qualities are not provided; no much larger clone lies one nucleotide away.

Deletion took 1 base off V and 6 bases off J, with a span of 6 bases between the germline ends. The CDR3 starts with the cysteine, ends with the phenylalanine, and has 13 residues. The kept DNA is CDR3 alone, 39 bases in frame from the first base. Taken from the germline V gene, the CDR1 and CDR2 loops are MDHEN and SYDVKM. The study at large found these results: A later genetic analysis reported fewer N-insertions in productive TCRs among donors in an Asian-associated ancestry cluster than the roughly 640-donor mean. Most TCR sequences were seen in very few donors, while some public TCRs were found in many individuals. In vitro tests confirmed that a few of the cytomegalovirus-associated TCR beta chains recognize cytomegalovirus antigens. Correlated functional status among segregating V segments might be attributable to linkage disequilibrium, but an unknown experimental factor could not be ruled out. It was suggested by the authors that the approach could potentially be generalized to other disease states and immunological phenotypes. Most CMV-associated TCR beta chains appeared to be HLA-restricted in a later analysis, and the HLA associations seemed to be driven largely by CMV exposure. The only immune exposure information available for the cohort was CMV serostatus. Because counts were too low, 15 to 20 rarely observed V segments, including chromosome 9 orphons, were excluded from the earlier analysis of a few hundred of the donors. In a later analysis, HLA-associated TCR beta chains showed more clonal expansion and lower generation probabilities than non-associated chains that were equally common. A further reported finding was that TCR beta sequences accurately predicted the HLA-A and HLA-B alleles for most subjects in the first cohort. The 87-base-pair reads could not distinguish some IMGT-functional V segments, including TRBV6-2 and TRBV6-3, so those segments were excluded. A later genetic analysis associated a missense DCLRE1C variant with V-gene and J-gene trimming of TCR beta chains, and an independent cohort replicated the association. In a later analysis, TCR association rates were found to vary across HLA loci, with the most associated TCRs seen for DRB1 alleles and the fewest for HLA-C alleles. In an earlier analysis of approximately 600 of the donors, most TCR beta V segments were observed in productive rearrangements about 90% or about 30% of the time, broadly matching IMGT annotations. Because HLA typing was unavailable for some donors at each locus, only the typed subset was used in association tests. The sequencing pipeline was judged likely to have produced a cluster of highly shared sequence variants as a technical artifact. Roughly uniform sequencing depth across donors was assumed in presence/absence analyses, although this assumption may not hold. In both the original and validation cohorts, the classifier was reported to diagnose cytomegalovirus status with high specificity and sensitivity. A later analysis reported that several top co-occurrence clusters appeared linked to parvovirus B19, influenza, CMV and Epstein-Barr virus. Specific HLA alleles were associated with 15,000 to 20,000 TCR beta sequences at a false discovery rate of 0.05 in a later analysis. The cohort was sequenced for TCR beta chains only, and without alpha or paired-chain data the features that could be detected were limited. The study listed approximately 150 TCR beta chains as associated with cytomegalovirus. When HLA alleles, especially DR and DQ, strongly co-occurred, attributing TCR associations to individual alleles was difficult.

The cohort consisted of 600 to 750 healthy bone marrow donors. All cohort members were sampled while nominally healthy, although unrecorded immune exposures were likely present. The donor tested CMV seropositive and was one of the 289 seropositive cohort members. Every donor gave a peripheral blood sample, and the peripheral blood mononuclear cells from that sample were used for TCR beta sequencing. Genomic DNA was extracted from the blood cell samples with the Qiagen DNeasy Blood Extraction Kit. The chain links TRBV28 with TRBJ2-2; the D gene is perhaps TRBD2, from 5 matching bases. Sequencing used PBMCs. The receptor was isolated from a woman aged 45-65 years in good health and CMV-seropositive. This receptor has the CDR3 CASSLSGSGELFF. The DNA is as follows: TGTGCCAGCAGTTTATCGGGGTCCGGGGAGCTGTTTTTT. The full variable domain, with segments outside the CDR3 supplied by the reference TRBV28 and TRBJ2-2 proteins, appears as DVKVTQSSRYLVKRTGEKVFLECVQDMDHENMFWYRQDPGLGLRLIYFSYDVKMKEKGDIPEGYSVSREKKERFSLILESASTNQTSMYLCASSLSGSGELFFGEGSRLTVL.